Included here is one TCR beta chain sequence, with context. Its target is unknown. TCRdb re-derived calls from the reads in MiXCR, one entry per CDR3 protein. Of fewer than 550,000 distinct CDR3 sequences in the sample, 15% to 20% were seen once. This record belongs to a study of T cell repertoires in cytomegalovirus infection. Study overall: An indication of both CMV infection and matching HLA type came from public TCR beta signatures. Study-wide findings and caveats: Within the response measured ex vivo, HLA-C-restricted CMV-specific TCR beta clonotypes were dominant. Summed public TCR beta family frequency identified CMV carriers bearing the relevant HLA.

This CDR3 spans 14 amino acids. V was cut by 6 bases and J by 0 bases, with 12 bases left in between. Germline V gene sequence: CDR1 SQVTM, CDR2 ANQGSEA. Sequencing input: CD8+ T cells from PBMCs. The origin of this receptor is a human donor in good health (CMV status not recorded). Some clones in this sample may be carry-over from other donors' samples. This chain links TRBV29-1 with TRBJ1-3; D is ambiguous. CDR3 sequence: CSVAQSGSGNTIYF. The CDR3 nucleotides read TGCAGCGTCGCCCAGTCGGGCTCTGGAAACACCATATATTTT.